This TCR beta chain was recorded in a study of T cells in Graves' hyperthyroidism and ophthalmopathy. The CDR3 is made up of 12 amino acids. CDR1 and CDR2 from the germline V gene are LGHNT and FRNRAP. The germline V and J ends were trimmed by 5 bases and 3 bases, with 7 bases remaining between them. The source material, RNA transcripts, was used to amplify TCR beta CDR3 regions. An initial round of RT-PCR targeting the TCR CDR3 relied on the HTBI primer set. TCRdb ran MiXCR on the multiplex PCR reads and lists one entry per CDR3 protein. The data hold 700,000 to 850,000 distinct CDR3 sequences, with 30% to 40% observed a single time.

The clonotype comes from a woman in her thirties or forties with Graves' hyperthyroidism. The rearrangement uses TRBV12-5 and TRBJ1-2; no firm D call. The sequenced material came from blood. CDR3 sequence reads: CASGDNHYGYTF. For the CDR3, the DNA is TGTGCTAGTGGTGACAACCACTATGGCTACACCTTC. The entire variable domain, with the rest obtained from reference TRBV12-5 and TRBJ1-2, is as follows: DARVTQTPRHKVTEMGQEVTMRCQPILGHNTVFWYRQTMMQGLELLAYFRNRAPLDDSGMPKDRFSAEMPDATLATLKIQPSEPRDSAVYFCASGDNHYGYTFGSGTRLTVV.